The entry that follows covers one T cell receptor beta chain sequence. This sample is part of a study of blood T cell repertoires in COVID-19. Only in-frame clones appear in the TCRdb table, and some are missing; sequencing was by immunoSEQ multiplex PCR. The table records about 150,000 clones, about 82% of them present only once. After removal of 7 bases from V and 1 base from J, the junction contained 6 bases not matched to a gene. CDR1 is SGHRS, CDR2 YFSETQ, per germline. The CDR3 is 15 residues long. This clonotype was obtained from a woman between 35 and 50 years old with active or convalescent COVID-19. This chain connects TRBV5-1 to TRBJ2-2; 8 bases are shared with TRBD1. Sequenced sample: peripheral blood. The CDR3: CASAPGTGNTGELFF. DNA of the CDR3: TGCGCCAGCGCCCCCGGGACAGGGAACACCGGGGAGCTGTTTTTT.